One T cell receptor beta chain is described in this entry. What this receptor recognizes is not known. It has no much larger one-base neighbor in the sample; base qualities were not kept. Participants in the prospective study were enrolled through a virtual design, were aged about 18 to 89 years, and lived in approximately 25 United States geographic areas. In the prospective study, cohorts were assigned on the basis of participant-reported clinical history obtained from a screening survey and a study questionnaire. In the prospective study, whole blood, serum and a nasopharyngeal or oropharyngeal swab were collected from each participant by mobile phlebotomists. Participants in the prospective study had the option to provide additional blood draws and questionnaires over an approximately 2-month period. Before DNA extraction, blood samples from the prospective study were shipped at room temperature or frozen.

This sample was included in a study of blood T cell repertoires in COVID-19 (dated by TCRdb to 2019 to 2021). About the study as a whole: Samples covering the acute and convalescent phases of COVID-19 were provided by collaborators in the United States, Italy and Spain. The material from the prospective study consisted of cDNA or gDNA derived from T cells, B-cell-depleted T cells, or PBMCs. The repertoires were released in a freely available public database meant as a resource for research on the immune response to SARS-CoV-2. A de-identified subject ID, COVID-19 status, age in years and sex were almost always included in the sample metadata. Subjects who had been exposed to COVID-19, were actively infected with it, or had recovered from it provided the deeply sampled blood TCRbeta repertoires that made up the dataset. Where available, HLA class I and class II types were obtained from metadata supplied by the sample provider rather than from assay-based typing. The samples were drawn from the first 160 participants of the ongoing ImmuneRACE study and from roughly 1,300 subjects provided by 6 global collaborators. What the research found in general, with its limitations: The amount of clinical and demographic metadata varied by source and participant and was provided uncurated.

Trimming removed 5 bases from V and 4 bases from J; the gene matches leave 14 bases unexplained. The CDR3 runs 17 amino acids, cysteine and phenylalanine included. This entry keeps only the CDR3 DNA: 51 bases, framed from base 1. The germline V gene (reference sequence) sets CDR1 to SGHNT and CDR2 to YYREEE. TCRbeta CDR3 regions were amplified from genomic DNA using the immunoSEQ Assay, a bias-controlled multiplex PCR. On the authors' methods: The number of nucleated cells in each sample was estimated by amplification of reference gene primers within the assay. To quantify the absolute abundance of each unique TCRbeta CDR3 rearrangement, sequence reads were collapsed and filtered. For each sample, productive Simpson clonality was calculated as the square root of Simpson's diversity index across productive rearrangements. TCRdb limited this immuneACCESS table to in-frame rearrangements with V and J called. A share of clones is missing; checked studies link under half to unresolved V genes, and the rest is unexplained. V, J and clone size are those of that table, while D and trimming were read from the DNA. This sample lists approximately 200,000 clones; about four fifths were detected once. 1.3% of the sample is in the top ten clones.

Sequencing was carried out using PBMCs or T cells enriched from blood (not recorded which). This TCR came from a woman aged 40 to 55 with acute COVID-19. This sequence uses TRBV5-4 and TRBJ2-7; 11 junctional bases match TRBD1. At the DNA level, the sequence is TGTGCCAGCAGTTCCGGGACAGGGGGACTAGCAGGGTACGAGCAGTACTTC. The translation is CASSSGTGGLAGYEQYF.